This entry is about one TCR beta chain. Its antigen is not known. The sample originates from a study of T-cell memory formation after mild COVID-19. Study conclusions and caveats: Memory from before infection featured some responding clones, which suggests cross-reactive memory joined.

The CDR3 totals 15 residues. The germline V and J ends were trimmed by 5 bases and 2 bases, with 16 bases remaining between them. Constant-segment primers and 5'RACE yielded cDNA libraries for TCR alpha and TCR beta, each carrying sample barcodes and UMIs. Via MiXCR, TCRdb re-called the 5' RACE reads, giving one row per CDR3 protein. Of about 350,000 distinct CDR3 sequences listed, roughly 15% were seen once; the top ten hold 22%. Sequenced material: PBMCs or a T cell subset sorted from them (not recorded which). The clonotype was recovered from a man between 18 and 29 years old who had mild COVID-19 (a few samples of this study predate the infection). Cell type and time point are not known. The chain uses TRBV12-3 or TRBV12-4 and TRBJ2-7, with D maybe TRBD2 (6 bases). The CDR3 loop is CASSTSLATTYEQYF. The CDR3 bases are TGTGCCAGCAGTACCAGTCTAGCGACGACCTACGAGCAGTACTTC.